This TCR beta chain was documented in a study of T-cell memory formation after mild COVID-19. This clonotype was counted between two and nine times. TCRdb ran MiXCR on the 5' RACE reads and lists one entry per CDR3 protein. The sample lists 450,000 or so distinct CDR3 sequences; roughly 25% were seen once. With V trimmed by 5 bases and J by 7 bases, 16 bases remained unmatched. CDR3 length equals 17 residues. The germline V gene has CDR1 SGHAT and CDR2 FQNNGV. The sequence came from an adult woman who had mild COVID-19 (a few samples of this study predate the infection). Cell type and time point are not known. This rearrangement joins TRBV11-2 to TRBJ2-1; 8 bases line up with TRBD2. Input material: PBMCs or a T cell subset sorted from them (not recorded which). CDR3 amino acids: CASSPLAPGLVRNEQFF. For the CDR3, the DNA is TGTGCCAGCAGCCCCCTGGCCCCGGGACTAGTGAGGAATGAGCAGTTCTTC.